This is a list of T cell receptor beta chains from one sample in a study of T cell responses to AZD1222 COVID-19 vaccine. TCRdb's table, derived via immunoSEQ multiplex PCR, lists solely in-frame clones and lacks some. The sample yields 150,000 to 200,000 clones, around 91% seen once. Source: peripheral blood, taken 28 days after the second AZD1222 dose. The receptors derive from an adult who received the AZD1222 COVID-19 vaccine. CDR3s include the opening cysteine and the closing phenylalanine or tryptophan. The order of the fields is D gene, J gene, clone size, V gene, CDR3 protein, CDR3 DNA. A D gene is named only where the DNA matches it firmly. The size field is filled for only some rows; it gives once, few, many or a size class.

>.|TRBJ2-1|few|TRBV18
CASSPMSAEQFF
TGTGCCAGCTCACCAATGAGCGCAGAGCAGTTCTTC
>.|TRBJ2-5|once|TRBV7-9
CASSYFSGLKETQYF
TGTGCCAGCAGCTATTTCTCTGGACTGAAAGAGACCCAGTACTTC
>.|TRBJ1-1|.|TRBV7-2
CASSLQRDTEAFF
TGTGCCAGCAGCTTACAACGGGACACTGAAGCTTTCTTT
>.|TRBJ2-1|.|TRBV7-2
CASSARRESEQFF
TGTGCCAGCAGCGCCCGCAGGGAGAGTGAGCAGTTCTTC
>TRBD1|TRBJ1-4|.|TRBV28
CASSSQTGTGWSTTNEKLFF
TGTGCCAGCAGTTCGCAAACCGGGACAGGGTGGAGCACAACTAATGAAAAACTGTTTTTT
>.|TRBJ1-5|.|TRBV15
CATSPIQTRPNQPQHF
TGTGCCACCAGTCCCATCCAGACCCGCCCCAATCAGCCCCAGCATTTT
>.|TRBJ2-1|.|TRBV7-3
CASSVSLDTNEQFF
TGTGCCAGCAGCGTGAGCCTGGATACGAATGAGCAGTTCTTC
>TRBD1|TRBJ1-6|.|TRBV11-2
CASGPRTGGDSPLHF
TGTGCCAGCGGACCTCGGACAGGTGGGGATTCACCCCTCCACTTT
>.|TRBJ1-5|.|TRBV7-2
CASSLDNLSNQPQHF
TGTGCCAGCAGCTTAGACAATCTTAGCAATCAGCCCCAGCATTTT
>.|TRBJ1-5|.|TRBV6-4
CASRKNRLNQPQHF
TGTGCCAGCAGGAAGAACCGCCTTAATCAGCCCCAGCATTTT
>TRBD2|TRBJ2-1|.|TRBV9
CASSVDSAGVGYIGQFF
TGTGCCAGCAGCGTAGATTCGGCGGGAGTTGGTTATATCGGGCAGTTCTTC
>.|TRBJ2-3|.|TRBV3-1/TRBV3-2
CASSHARVERRDTDTQYF
TGTGCCAGCAGCCACGCCAGGGTGGAGCGGCGAGACACAGATACGCAGTATTTT
>.|TRBJ1-4|.|TRBV6-1
CASSEAGGFYEKLFF
TGTGCCAGCAGTGAAGCTGGGGGGTTTTATGAAAAACTGTTTTTT
>TRBD1|TRBJ2-2|.|TRBV30
CAWSLRGLGTGELFF
TGTGCCTGGAGTCTTAGGGGGCTCGGCACCGGGGAGCTGTTTTTT
>.|TRBJ1-5|.|TRBV10-1
CASTKPGRDNQPQHF
TGCGCCAGCACCAAACCCGGACGGGACAATCAGCCCCAGCATTTT
>.|TRBJ2-2|.|TRBV28
CASRGPSTGELFF
TGTGCCAGCAGGGGACCGAGCACCGGGGAGCTGTTTTTT
>TRBD1|TRBJ1-4|.|TRBV6-5
CASSYPEQGARELFF
TGTGCCAGCAGTTACCCCGAACAGGGGGCTCGAGAACTGTTTTTT
>TRBD1|TRBJ2-2|.|TRBV7-9
CASSLLRDRDTGELFF
TGTGCCAGCAGCCTCCTACGGGACAGAGACACCGGGGAGCTGTTTTTT
>TRBD1|TRBJ1-1|.|TRBV6-2/TRBV6-3
CASSWGQAGAFF
TGTGCCAGCAGTTGGGGACAGGCTGGAGCTTTCTTT
>TRBD1|TRBJ1-2|.|TRBV27
CASKPNRDREYYGYTF
TGTGCCAGCAAGCCAAACCGGGACAGGGAATACTATGGCTACACCTTC
>.|TRBJ1-5|.|TRBV4-3
CASSLTRGNQPQHF
TGCGCCAGCAGTCTCACCCGGGGTAATCAGCCCCAGCATTTT
>.|TRBJ2-3|.|TRBV2
CASTPTGGDLTDTQYF
TGTGCCAGCACCCCCACCGGAGGGGACCTCACAGATACGCAGTATTTT
>TRBD1|TRBJ2-1|.|TRBV7-9
CASTQSGTGQNEQFF
TGTGCCAGCACCCAATCGGGGACAGGGCAAAATGAGCAGTTCTTC
>.|TRBJ2-5|once|TRBV7-8
CASSLTAGETQYF
TGTGCCAGCAGCTTGACAGCGGGAGAGACCCAGTACTTC
>.|TRBJ1-3|once|TRBV2
CASSEGGGNTIYF
TGTGCCAGCAGTGAAGGGGGAGGAAACACCATATATTTT
>.|TRBJ2-3|.|TRBV10-3
CATSRDSTDTQYF
TGTGCCACCTCGCGTGATAGCACAGATACGCAGTATTTT
>.|TRBJ1-5|once|TRBV7-9
CASSLEGSSQPQHF
TGTGCCAGCAGCTTAGAAGGGAGCAGTCAGCCCCAGCATTTT
>TRBD1|TRBJ1-2|.|TRBV7-9
CASSLQGSDYGYTF
TGTGCCAGCAGTTTACAGGGGTCGGACTATGGCTACACCTTC
>TRBD2|TRBJ2-7|.|TRBV25-1
CASSDPRLAGELEQYF
TGTGCCAGCAGTGACCCTAGACTAGCGGGAGAACTCGAGCAGTACTTC
>.|TRBJ1-5|once|TRBV10-2
CASSESGGRAQPQHF
TGCGCCAGCAGTGAGTCAGGGGGTCGAGCTCAGCCCCAGCATTTT
>TRBD1|TRBJ1-2|.|TRBV29-1
CSVARQGSDYGYTF
TGCAGCGTGGCACGACAGGGATCAGACTATGGCTACACCTTC
>TRBD1|TRBJ1-5|.|TRBV7-9
CASSQGQVNQPQHF
TGTGCCAGCAGCCAGGGACAGGTGAATCAGCCCCAGCATTTT
>.|TRBJ2-1|.|TRBV7-2
CASSLGNEQFF
TGTGCCAGCAGCTTGGGGAATGAGCAGTTCTTC
>.|TRBJ2-7|once|TRBV20-1
CSASPFYEQYF
TGCAGTGCTAGCCCCTTCTACGAGCAGTACTTC
>TRBD2|TRBJ2-1|.|TRBV19
CASKAGGIYNEQFF
TGTGCCAGCAAAGCGGGAGGGATATACAATGAGCAGTTCTTC
>.|TRBJ1-6|.|TRBV27
CASSPQLNGLPRPLHF
TGTGCCAGCAGCCCCCAGCTTAACGGGTTACCGAGACCCCTCCACTTT
>TRBD1|TRBJ1-2|.|TRBV27
CASSQGAANYGYTF
TGTGCCAGCAGTCAGGGGGCGGCTAACTATGGCTACACCTTC
>TRBD1|TRBJ2-3|.|TRBV6-5
CASSTGTGGPDTQYF
TGTGCCAGCAGTACCGGGACAGGGGGCCCAGATACGCAGTATTTT
>TRBD2|TRBJ2-1|.|TRBV18
CASSPGLAGGYNEQFF
TGTGCCAGCTCACCGGGACTAGCGGGAGGCTACAATGAGCAGTTCTTC
>.|TRBJ2-2|.|TRBV9
CASSVAGQGRVPGELFF
TGTGCCAGCAGCGTAGCGGGTCAGGGAAGGGTTCCCGGGGAGCTGTTTTTT
>TRBD2|TRBJ2-2|.|TRBV29-1
CSVEGGGSTGELFF
TGCAGCGTTGAAGGGGGGGGATCCACCGGGGAGCTGTTTTTT
>TRBD1|TRBJ2-7|.|TRBV15
CATSRTRDSSYEQYF
TGTGCCACCAGCAGAACACGGGACAGCTCCTACGAGCAGTACTTC
>TRBD1|TRBJ2-2|.|TRBV18
CASSPIQGHTGELFF
TGTGCCAGCTCACCGATACAGGGGCACACCGGGGAGCTGTTTTTT
>TRBD1|TRBJ1-2|.|TRBV7-8
CASSLIDRGSGYTF
TGTGCCAGCAGCTTAATCGACAGGGGTTCGGGCTACACCTTC
>.|TRBJ1-2|.|TRBV20-1
CSASPYTHYGYTF
TGCAGTGCTAGTCCCTACACCCATTATGGCTACACCTTC
>.|TRBJ1-4|.|TRBV6-1
CASSEIGAANEKLFF
TGTGCCAGCAGTGAAATCGGGGCCGCTAATGAAAAACTGTTTTTT
>TRBD2|TRBJ2-1|.|TRBV4-2
CASSQDLVAGGYNEQFF
TGTGCCAGCAGCCAAGATCTGGTAGCGGGAGGTTACAATGAGCAGTTCTTC
>.|TRBJ1-2|.|TRBV7-2
CASSLGRNSNYGYTF
TGTGCCAGCAGCTTAGGTCGAAACTCTAACTATGGCTACACCTTC
>.|TRBJ1-1|.|TRBV10-3
CAISGTVNTEAFF
TGTGCCATCAGTGGGACAGTCAACACTGAAGCTTTCTTT